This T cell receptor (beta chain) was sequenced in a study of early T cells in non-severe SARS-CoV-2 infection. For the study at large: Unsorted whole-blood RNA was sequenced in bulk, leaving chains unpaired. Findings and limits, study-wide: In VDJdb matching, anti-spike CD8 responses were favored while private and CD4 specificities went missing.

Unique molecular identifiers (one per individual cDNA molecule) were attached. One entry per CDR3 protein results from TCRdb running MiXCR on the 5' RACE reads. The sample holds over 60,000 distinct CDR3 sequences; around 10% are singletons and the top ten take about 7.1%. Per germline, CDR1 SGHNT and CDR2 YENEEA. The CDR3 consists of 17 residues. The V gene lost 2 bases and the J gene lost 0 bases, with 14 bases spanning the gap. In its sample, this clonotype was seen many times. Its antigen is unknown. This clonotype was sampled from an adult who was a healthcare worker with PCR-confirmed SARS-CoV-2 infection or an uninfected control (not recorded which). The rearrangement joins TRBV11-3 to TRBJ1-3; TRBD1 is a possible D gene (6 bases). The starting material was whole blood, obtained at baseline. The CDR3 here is CASSLLSGQISGNTIYF. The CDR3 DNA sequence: TGTGCCAGCAGCTTACTCAGTGGACAGATCTCTGGAAACACCATATATTTT.